The next 27 T cell receptor beta chains were all read from a single sample in a study of blood T cell repertoires in COVID-19. Assay used: immunoSEQ multiplex PCR; TCRdb lists only in-frame clones, some missing. This repertoire shows some 99,000 clones, around 80% found once; its top ten account for around 22%. The material sequenced was peripheral blood. The receptors stem from a man aged 70-80 years with acute or convalescent COVID-19.

The rearrangement joins TRBV2 to TRBJ2-1; D is uncertain. From germline, CDR1 is SNHLY and CDR2 FYNNEI. The CDR3 has 18 amino acids. Trimming stripped 5 bases from V and 0 bases from J, with 20 bases between. In DNA form, the CDR3 reads TGTGCCAGCAGTTCCCTTCTCCCAACGGTACCCTCCTACAATGAGCAGTTCTTC. Translation gives CASSSLLPTVPSYNEQFF.

This clone was counted only a few times. This chain connects TRBV4-2 to TRBJ2-2; 10 bases are a match to TRBD1. V shed 5 bases, J shed 4 bases, and the junction held 10 bases outside the gene matches. Germline V gives CDR1 LGHNA, CDR2 YNFKEQ. The CDR3 length is 17 residues. This CDR3 is CASSYTSGTGATGELFF. Here the CDR3 DNA reads TGTGCCAGCAGCTATACATCGGGGACAGGGGCCACCGGGGAGCTGTTTTTT.

The genes are TRBV3-1 (or the pseudogene TRBV3-2) and TRBJ2-5, with TRBD1 as a possible D gene (5 bases). V was trimmed by 1 base and J by 5 bases, leaving 8 bases between them. CDR3 length: 13 residues. Germline V CDR1 and CDR2: LGHDT, YNNKEL (reference sequence). The CDR3: CASSQAGLETQYF. The CDR3 DNA is TGTGCCAGCAGCCAAGCAGGGCTCGAGACCCAGTACTTC.

For the CDR3, the DNA is TGTGCCAGCTCGGACAGGGACACTGAAGCTTTCTTT. Translated, it gives CASSDRDTEAFF. This chain connects TRBV18 to TRBJ1-1, with 8 bases fitting TRBD1. V gave up 6 bases and J gave up 3 bases; unmatched junction bases: 0. The germline V gene encodes CDR1 KGHSH and CDR2 LQKENI. This CDR3 contains 12 residues.

The chain has TRBV6-5 and TRBJ1-1; 7 bases are a match to TRBD1. Trimming cost V 2 bases and J 0 bases; bases outside gene matches: 6. Germline loops: CDR1 MNHEY, CDR2 SVGAGI. The CDR3 extends over 16 amino acids. The DNA of the CDR3 is TGTGCCAGCAGTTACCGGACAGGTTCTGTGAACACTGAAGCTTTCTTT. Its translation: CASSYRTGSVNTEAFF.

Written as DNA, the CDR3 is TGCGCCAGCAGCTTGAGTGGGGGGTTCGATAGCAATCAGCCCCAGCATTTT. Its translation is CASSLSGGFDSNQPQHF. The chain recombines TRBV5-1 with TRBJ1-5; a possible D gene is TRBD1 (5 bases). Germline V gene lookup returns CDR1 SGHRS and CDR2 YFSETQ. The length of the CDR3 is 17 residues. V lost 1 base and J 0 bases, leaving 14 bases between the germline ends.

The chain couples TRBV27 to TRBJ2-1; weak D call: TRBD2 (6 bases). V lost 3 bases and J 4 bases, leaving 19 bases between the germline ends. The CDR3 contains 17 residues. Germline assignment: CDR1 MNHEY and CDR2 SMNVEV (reference sequence). CDR3: CASSFSGYYKEYNEQFF. The CDR3 nucleotides read TGTGCCAGCAGTTTCAGCGGGTACTACAAGGAGTACAATGAGCAGTTCTTC.

This chain joins TRBV5-1 and TRBJ2-3; D call uncertain. There are 16 residues in the CDR3. Trimming took off 0 bases at V and 1 base at J, with 12 bases between the two ends. CDR1 is SGHRS and CDR2 is YFSETQ in the germline V gene. The CDR3 nucleotides are TGCGCCAGCAGCTTGGACGAATTTAGAGGCACAGATACGCAGTATTTT. Translated, it gives CASSLDEFRGTDTQYF. The whole variable domain, remainder taken from reference TRBV5-1 and TRBJ2-3, is KAGVTQTPRYLIKTRGQQVTLSCSPISGHRSVSWYQQTPGQGLQFLFEYFSETQRNKGNFPGRFSGRQFSNSRSEMNVSTLELGDSALYLCASSLDEFRGTDTQYFGPGTRLTVL.

The rearrangement uses TRBV6-6 and TRBJ2-1, with TRBD1 matching over 10 bases. Germline values: CDR1 MNHNY, CDR2 SVGAGI (reference sequence). The length of the CDR3 is 14 residues. Trimming cost V 7 bases and J 7 bases; bases outside gene matches: 7. The CDR3 here is CASTSTGGMNEQFF. As DNA, the CDR3 is TGTGCCAGCACCTCGACAGGGGGCATGAATGAGCAGTTCTTC.

The chain has TRBV5-8 and TRBJ2-2; D perhaps matches TRBD1 (6 bases). The V gene's germline CDR1 is SGHTS and CDR2 YDEGEE. The V end lost 2 bases, the J end lost 8 bases, and 16 bases lay between the germline ends. This CDR3 region has 15 residues. Here the CDR3 reads CASSLTGHRSGELFF. The CDR3 DNA reads TGTGCCAGCAGCTTAACAGGGCATCGATCGGGGGAGCTGTTTTTT.

CDR3 sequence (DNA): TGTGCCAGTAGTCAGATAGCCAAAAACATTCAGTACTTC. Translation gives CASSQIAKNIQYF. V usage is TRBV19 and J usage is TRBJ2-4, with D unclear. The V gene lost 5 bases and the J gene lost 0 bases, with 5 bases spanning the gap. The CDR3 loop spans 13 amino acids. In germline, CDR1 is LNHDA, CDR2 SQIVND (reference sequence). Filled out from reference TRBV19 and TRBJ2-4, the complete variable domain reads DGGITQSPKYLFRKEGQNVTLSCEQNLNHDAMYWYRQDPGQGLRLIYYSQIVNDFQKGDIAEGYSVSREKKESFPLTVTSAQKNPTAFYLCASSQIAKNIQYFGAGTRLSVL.

The chain uses TRBV27 and TRBJ2-2; D perhaps matches TRBD2 (5 bases). There are 14 residues in the CDR3. Germline CDR1 is MNHEY and CDR2 is SMNVEV (reference sequence). Trimming removed 8 bases at V and 5 bases at J, with 15 bases between. In nucleotides, the CDR3 is TGTGCCAGCCCCCTTAAGAGGGAAACCGGGGAGCTGTTTTTT. This translates into CASPLKRETGELFF.

The count of this clone is one. The genes are TRBV5-4 and TRBJ2-1; 12 bases match TRBD2. CDR1 and CDR2 from the germline V gene are SGHNT and YYREEE (reference sequence). This CDR3 has 16 residues. V lost 4 bases to trimming and J lost 9 bases; unmatched junction nucleotides: 11. The CDR3 DNA sequence: TGTGCCAGCAGCCCCGGGGCTAGCGGGAGGGAGGGTGAGCAGTTCTTC. Translation gives CASSPGASGREGEQFF.

A single count supports this clone. This chain connects TRBV5-8 to TRBJ2-1, with D hard to call. The CDR3 runs 15 residues. The germline CDR1 and CDR2 sequences are SGHTS and YDEGEE. V lost 4 bases and J lost 6, with 17 bases in between. The CDR3 here is CASSRDGLGVNEQFF. CDR3 in DNA: TGTGCCAGCAGCCGCGACGGCCTAGGAGTCAATGAGCAGTTCTTC.

The rearrangement joins TRBV7-2 to TRBJ1-2; D not certain. Per the germline V gene, CDR1 is SGHTA and CDR2 is FQGNSA. The CDR3 sequence is 13 residues long. V lost 0 bases and J 6 bases, leaving 8 bases between the germline ends. The CDR3 region has the DNA TGTGCCAGCAGCTTAGCCCTCCGGGATGGCTACACCTTC. It yields the protein CASSLALRDGYTF.

The chain has TRBV5-1 and TRBJ1-2; TRBD1 matches at 7 bases. This CDR3 comprises 16 residues. CDR1 SGHRS and CDR2 YFSETQ come from the germline V gene. Trimming cost V 4 bases and J 2 bases; bases outside gene matches: 11. In DNA, the CDR3 is TGCGCCAGCAGCATCGGACAGGACGTTACGAACTATGGCTACACCTTC. Translated, it gives CASSIGQDVTNYGYTF.

The chain joins TRBV7-2 to TRBJ2-1; TRBD2 might be the D (6 bases). The V gene lost 7 bases and the J gene lost 8 bases, with 15 bases spanning the gap. The length of the CDR3 is 13 residues. Germline V CDR1 and CDR2: SGHTA, FQGNSA. CDR3 in DNA: TGTGCCAGCACCCCTCGCACGGGGGATGAGCAGTTCTTC. Translation gives CASTPRTGDEQFF.

This clone was counted a few times. This chain links TRBV11-2 with TRBJ2-2; 10 bases align to TRBD2. After removal of 3 bases from V and 6 bases from J, the junction contained 4 bases not matched to a gene. The CDR3 length is 15 residues. Germline CDR1 and CDR2: SGHAT and FQNNGV. The CDR3 DNA is TGTGCCAGCAGCTTGGGGCTAGCGGGAGCCGGGGAGCTGTTTTTT. It codes for CASSLGLAGAGELFF.

The chain is built from TRBV7-2 and TRBJ1-1; 10 bases match TRBD1. The germline V gene encodes CDR1 SGHTA and CDR2 FQGNSA. The CDR3 loop spans 15 amino acids. V lost 4 bases and J lost 1; bases outside the gene matches: 3. CDR3 residues: CASSSDRGRNTEAFF. The CDR3 DNA reads as TGTGCCAGCAGCTCGGACAGGGGGAGGAACACTGAAGCTTTCTTT.

The chain recombines TRBV29-1 with TRBJ2-5, with 14 bases lining up with TRBD2. Germline V lookup: CDR1 SQVTM, CDR2 ANQGSEA. V was pared by 7 bases and J by 5 bases, with 9 bases of the junction left unmatched. This CDR3 has 15 amino acids. The CDR3 coding sequence is TGCAGCGCGGGGGGGACTAGCGGGAGATTGGAGACCCAGTACTTC. It is translated as CSAGGTSGRLETQYF.

The genes are TRBV10-3 and TRBJ1-6; 7 nucleotides match TRBD1. Germline CDR1 and CDR2: ENHRY and SYGVKD. V was pared by 6 bases and J by 0 bases, with 5 bases of the junction left unmatched. The CDR3 is made up of 16 amino acids. CDR3 sequence: CAIRERQGSYNSPLHF. Written as DNA, the CDR3 is TGTGCCATCAGGGAGAGACAGGGCTCCTATAATTCACCCCTCCACTTT.

The chain uses TRBV5-1 and TRBJ2-7, with D uncertain. With 0 bases removed from V and 2 bases from J, the gap between germline ends came to 12 bases. This CDR3 spans 15 amino acids. Per the germline V gene, CDR1 is SGHRS and CDR2 is YFSETQ. The CDR3 sequence is CASSLVEALTYEQYF. The CDR3 nucleotides read TGCGCCAGCAGCTTGGTAGAGGCTTTAACCTACGAGCAGTACTTC.

The V and J genes are TRBV24-1 and TRBJ1-5, with 7 bases that match TRBD1. After removal of 4 bases from V and 7 bases from J, the junction contained 9 bases not matched to a gene. The germline CDR1 and CDR2 sequences are KGHDR and SFDVKD. The CDR3 runs 15 residues. For the CDR3, the DNA is TGTGCCACCAGTGACCCAAGGGGGCCGGGGCAGCCCCAGCATTTT. It specifies CATSDPRGPGQPQHF.

The chain joins TRBV24-1 to TRBJ2-1; 9 bases fit TRBD1. CDR3 length equals 15 residues. Trimming cost V 9 bases and J 6 bases; bases outside gene matches: 11. CDR1 KGHDR and CDR2 SFDVKD come from the germline V gene. CDR3 DNA: TGTGCCACCCTCGGGGGGACAGGGTCCACCAATGAGCAGTTCTTC. The encoded protein is CATLGGTGSTNEQFF.

The rearrangement joins TRBV6-1 to TRBJ2-1; 7 bases map to TRBD2. This CDR3 is 17 amino acids long. Losses at the gene ends were 2 bases for V and 0 bases for J; bases not matched to a gene: 7. Per the germline V gene, CDR1 is MNHNS and CDR2 is SASEGT. In DNA form, the CDR3 reads TGTGCCAGCAGTGAAACCCCAGGACTAGTCTCCTACAATGAGCAGTTCTTC. Amino acid sequence: CASSETPGLVSYNEQFF.

Concerning this clone: An end of the junction does not agree with germline; a read error may underlie this. The V call is TRBV18, the J call TRBJ2-3, with 13 bases matching TRBD2. Per germline, CDR1 KGHSH and CDR2 LQKENI. CDR3 size: 14 residues. The CDR3 loop is CASSPTSGRADRNF. The CDR3 DNA reads TGTGCCAGCTCACCAACTAGCGGGAGGGCCGATAGGAATTTT.

V is TRBV7-8 and J is TRBJ1-6; 7 positions match TRBD1. Germline CDR1 reads SGHVS; CDR2 reads FQNEAQ. V was pared by 11 bases and J by 7 bases, with 8 bases of the junction left unmatched. The CDR3 runs 13 residues. CDR3 loop: CAAATGRNSPLHF. CDR3 coding DNA: TGTGCCGCCGCGACAGGGCGGAATTCACCCCTCCACTTT.